This T cell receptor (beta chain) is drawn from a study of response to subunit inactivated influenza vaccine. Overall study results and limits: After each seasonal influenza vaccination, few new T cells are recruited, the authors suggested.

TCRdb independently ran MiXCR on the RT-PCR reads; one entry per CDR3 protein. This sample has 450,000 to 600,000 distinct CDR3 sequences, with more than 15% found just once. This clonotype is deemed medium-sized. Its specificity is not known. This sequence originates from a man between 50 and 75 years old who received an inactivated influenza vaccine. The material was CD4+ T cells sorted from PBMCs, obtained roughly 24 months after vaccination.

The CDR3 loop reads CASTKGPPYNEQFF. CDR3 coding DNA: TGCGCCAGCACTAAGGGACCCCCATACAATGAGCAGTTCTTC. This chain joins TRBV5-1 and TRBJ2-1; D is perhaps TRBD1 or TRBD2 (5 bases each). Trimming removed 6 bases at V and 4 bases at J, with 14 bases between. The CDR3 has 14 amino acids. Germline V CDR1 and CDR2: SGHRS, YFSETQ.